Listed here are 30 T cell receptor beta chains from one sample, sequenced in a study of regulatory T cells in long-lasting Graves disease (dated by TCRdb to the early 2020s). In light of the paper, this sample's time point label describes: persistent/refractory GD, antithyroid drugs over 5 years with positive TRAb. For both TCR sequencing and RNA sequencing, RNA was extracted from PBMCs using TRIzol. The library was generated by multiplex PCR. Sequencing was performed on an Illumina HiSeq 4000. TCR beta libraries were built with iRepertoire HTBI primers and Arm-PCR amplification of CDR3 regions. TCRdb took the public reads, trimmed them with fastp at Q25, ran MiXCR for clone calling and kept in-frame beta chains. Duplicate CDR3 protein sequences are folded into a single record with the most common DNA and genes. The table for this sample lists 450,000 or so distinct CDR3 sequences; less than 25% of them were counted only once. The ten largest clones capture over 7.5% of the sample.

The sample in question was peripheral blood mononuclear cells (PBMCs), obtained when the disease was refractory, from a patient treated with antithyroid drugs. The receptor set was obtained from a female donor with Graves disease.

In this sample, this clonotype turned up many times. Germline and junction disagree at one end, which may indicate a read error. This rearrangement joins TRBV5-1 to TRBJ2-7, with 14 bases matching TRBD2. Germline V gives CDR1 SGHRS, CDR2 YFSETQ. The CDR3 spans 15 residues. CDR3 bases: TGTGCCAGCAGTTTCGGGACTAGCGGGAGTTACGAGCAGTACTTC. Encoded protein: CASSFGTSGSYEQYF.

This clonotype was seen many times. V is TRBV6-1 and J is TRBJ2-2, with D uncertain. Germline-derived CDR1 and CDR2 are MNHNS and SASEGT. Trimming took 6 bases from V and 0 from J, leaving 11 bases between them. The CDR3 spans 15 residues. This CDR3 is CASRRTRTNTGELFF. DNA for the CDR3: TGTGCCAGCAGGAGAACAAGAACGAACACCGGGGAGCTGTTTTTT.

This clonotype was seen at least ten times. The chain carries TRBV27 and TRBJ1-2; no clear D. This CDR3 is built from 14 residues. V dropped 7 bases and J dropped 2 bases, with 14 bases sitting between them. Germline lookup yields CDR1 MNHEY and CDR2 SMNVEV (reference sequence). CDR3 sequence (DNA): TGTGCCAGCAAGACCACCGGCGCGAACTATGGCTACACCTTC. It is translated as CASKTTGANYGYTF.

V and J are TRBV27 and TRBJ2-7; D might be TRBD1 (5 bases). With 1 base removed from V and 3 bases from J, the gap between germline ends came to 10 bases. The germline V gene encodes CDR1 MNHEY and CDR2 SMNVEV (reference sequence). The CDR3 runs to 14 residues. The CDR3 coding sequence is TGTGCCAGCAGTTTATATGAAGGACACTACGAGCAGTACTTC. Residues: CASSLYEGHYEQYF.

This rearrangement joins TRBV12-3 or TRBV12-4 to TRBJ1-2; no clear D. This CDR3 contains 11 residues. The germline V and J ends were trimmed by 7 bases and 5 bases, with 8 bases remaining between them. This CDR3 reads CASMSRYGYTF. The CDR3 region has the DNA TGTGCCAGCATGAGTCGGTATGGCTACACCTTC.

This clonotype was seen repeatedly, ten times or more. The chain employs TRBV7-6 and TRBJ2-5; a possible D gene is TRBD1 (6 bases). Trimming removed 5 bases from V and 2 bases from J, with 21 bases in between. The CDR3 runs to 17 residues. CDR1 and CDR2 (germline): SGHVS, FNYEAQ. The CDR3 nucleotides are TGTGCCAGCAGCGCCGCCGTTTGGACAGCTGAGCAAGAGACCCAGTACTTC. Its translation is CASSAAVWTAEQETQYF.

The rearrangement uses TRBV4-1 and TRBJ1-1; TRBD1 agrees at 9 bases. V lost 4 bases and J lost 5; bases outside the gene matches: 8. CDR3 length equals 15 residues. The germline gives CDR1 MGHRA, CDR2 YSYEKL. CDR3 nucleotides: TGCGCCAGCAGCCCCACGGGACAGGGAACGACTGAAGCTTTCTTT. This codes for CASSPTGQGTTEAFF.

J is TRBJ2-1 and V is TRBV6-1; 8 nucleotides agree with TRBD2. From germline, CDR1 is MNHNS and CDR2 SASEGT. Trimming removed 10 bases from V and 8 bases from J; junction bases left unmatched: 10. The CDR3 totals 13 residues. The CDR3 is CATLAGTGDEQFF. The DNA of the CDR3 is TGTGCCACCTTAGCGGGGACGGGGGATGAGCAGTTCTTC.

This clonotype was detected a few times. This chain connects TRBV29-1 to TRBJ2-7; no firm D call. CDR1 and CDR2 from the germline V gene are SQVTM and ANQGSEA. The CDR3 covers 13 residues. V gave up 1 base and J gave up 1 base, with 8 bases separating them. The CDR3 sequence: CSVEGPRSYEQYF. The CDR3 bases are TGCAGCGTTGAAGGACCCAGATCCTACGAGCAGTACTTC.

This sequence joins TRBV14 and TRBJ1-1; D gene uncertain. Trimming took off 1 base at V and 1 base at J, with 10 bases between the two ends. The CDR3 length is 15 residues. Germline values: CDR1 SGHDN, CDR2 FVKESK. The CDR3: CASSQVSDWNTEAFF. CDR3 in DNA: TGTGCCAGCAGCCAAGTCTCGGACTGGAACACTGAAGCTTTCTTT.

This clonotype was seen many times. The V and J genes are TRBV6-1 and TRBJ2-2, with D tentatively TRBD2 (6 bases). The CDR3 extends over 15 amino acids. V was shortened by 7 bases and J by 4 bases, with 16 bases between the two germline ends. Germline CDR1 is MNHNS and CDR2 is SASEGT. In nucleotides, the CDR3 is TGTGCCAGCAAGTCGGGGGTCTTTACCACCGGGGAGCTGTTTTTT. Amino acids: CASKSGVFTTGELFF.

Only a few counts were recorded for this clonotype. V is TRBV28 and J is TRBJ2-1; D not certain. With 4 bases removed from V and 4 bases from J, the gap between germline ends came to 8 bases. CDR3 length: 13 residues. The germline CDR1 and CDR2 sequences are MDHEN and SYDVKM. CDR3 bases: TGTGCCAGCAGTTCCGTTATGTACAATGAGCAGTTCTTC. It yields the protein CASSSVMYNEQFF. Based on the CDR3 plus reference TRBV28 and TRBJ2-1, the full variable domain is DVKVTQSSRYLVKRTGEKVFLECVQDMDHENMFWYRQDPGLGLRLIYFSYDVKMKEKGDIPEGYSVSREKKERFSLILESASTNQTSMYLCASSSVMYNEQFFGPGTRLTVL.

This clonotype was counted between two and nine times. This sequence joins TRBV7-2 and TRBJ1-5; 8 bases fit TRBD1. J was trimmed by 7 bases and V by 1 base; bases with no gene match: 3. In germline, CDR1 is SGHTA, CDR2 FQGNSA. The length of the CDR3 is 14 residues. The CDR3 nucleotides are TGTGCCAGCAGCTTAGATCAGGGGGCACAGCCCCAGCATTTT. Protein: CASSLDQGAQPQHF. Combining the CDR3 with reference TRBV7-2 and TRBJ1-5 gives the whole variable domain GAGVSQSPSNKVTEKGKDVELRCDPISGHTALYWYRQSLGQGLEFLIYFQGNSAPDKSGLPSDRFSAERTGGSVSTLTIQRTQQEDSAVYLCASSLDQGAQPQHFGDGTRLSIL.

Ten or more counts support this clonotype. This sequence joins TRBV27 and TRBJ1-1; the match to TRBD1 covers 7 bases. Trimming took 2 bases from V and 1 from J; bases not matched to a gene: 10. Per the germline V gene, CDR1 is MNHEY and CDR2 is SMNVEV (reference sequence). The CDR3 extends over 17 amino acids. Here the CDR3 reads CASSLHTPGQRNTEAFF. DNA of the CDR3: TGTGCCAGCAGTTTACATACCCCGGGACAGAGGAACACTGAAGCTTTCTTT.

This chain connects TRBV6-4 to TRBJ2-3, with D unclear. Germline assignment: CDR1 MRHNA and CDR2 SNTAGT. Between the trimmed V and J ends, which lost 5 bases and 0 bases, there was a span of 9 bases. This CDR3 is built from 14 residues. The CDR3 region has the DNA TGTGCCAGCAGTTCCGGAGAGAGCACAGATACGCAGTATTTT. The encoded protein is CASSSGESTDTQYF.

As for this clonotype: A read error may explain this, as a much larger clone is one base away. No conserved phenylalanine or tryptophan ends this CDR3, so it is likely a read error. This chain joins TRBV28 and TRBJ2-7, with 7 bases lining up with TRBD1. The CDR3 has 16 residues. V lost 3 bases to trimming and J lost 2 bases; unmatched junction nucleotides: 10. CDR1 is MDHEN, CDR2 SYDVKM, per germline. The CDR3 DNA is TGTGCCAGCAGTTTTTCCCAGGGGCAGGGGGCCTACGAGCAGTACTCC. Amino acid sequence: CASSFSQGQGAYEQYS.

This clonotype was counted a few times. V usage is TRBV5-1 and J usage is TRBJ2-7; D unresolved. With 4 bases removed from V and 0 bases from J, the gap between germline ends came to 11 bases. CDR3 length equals 14 residues. Germline CDR1 is SGHRS and CDR2 is YFSETQ. The CDR3 loop is CASSPRVSSYEQYF. The CDR3 coding sequence is TGCGCCAGCAGCCCTCGAGTGAGCTCCTACGAGCAGTACTTC.

Concerning this clonotype: A much more abundant neighbour one base away suggests this may be a read error. The rearrangement joins TRBV27 to TRBJ2-7; no clear D gene. CDR3 size: 13 residues. CDR1 is MNHEY, CDR2 SMNVEV, per germline (reference sequence). The CDR3 DNA reads TGTGCCAGCAGTTATTTAGGAAACTACGGGCAGTACTTC. Amino acid sequence: CASSYLGNYGQYF.

The chain combines TRBV7-2 with TRBJ2-7; a weak D match, TRBD1 (6 bases). The germline V gene encodes CDR1 SGHTA and CDR2 FQGNSA. Trimming took 4 bases from V and 7 from J, leaving 17 bases between them. The CDR3 loop spans 14 amino acids. The CDR3 coding sequence is TGTGCCAGCAGCTCCCGGGACACCCCGGGAGAGCAGTACTTC. Protein product: CASSSRDTPGEQYF.

This clonotype was seen only once. The chain is built from TRBV4-1 and TRBJ2-7; D call uncertain. Trimming cost V 0 bases and J 2 bases, with 8 bases left between them. Germline assignment: CDR1 MGHRA and CDR2 YSYEKL. The length of the CDR3 is 14 residues. The DNA of the CDR3 is TGCGCCAGCAGCCAAGACGGCAGAACCTACGAGCAGTACTTC. Its translation is CASSQDGRTYEQYF.

This clonotype was counted ten times or more. The rearrangement links TRBV28 to TRBJ2-4; 8 bases fit TRBD1. The CDR3 sequence is 16 residues long. The germline V gene has CDR1 MDHEN and CDR2 SYDVKM. J lost 5 bases, V lost 4 bases, and 10 bases had no gene match. The CDR3 DNA is TGTGCCAGCAGTTCGCTAATGACAGGGGCAGAAAACATTCAGTACTTC. It encodes CASSSLMTGAENIQYF.

This clonotype was seen a handful of times. This sequence joins TRBV12-3 or TRBV12-4 and TRBJ2-5, with TRBD1 matching 9 bases. Trimming took 5 bases from V and 5 from J; bases not matched to a gene: 9. This CDR3 is 15 amino acids long. The CDR3 loop reads CASSPPGTGRETQYF. CDR3 bases: TGTGCCAGCAGTCCCCCCGGGACAGGGAGGGAGACCCAGTACTTC.

The CDR3 DNA follows: TGCGCCAGCAGCCAAGTTCACGGTTCACCCCTCCACTTT. Protein sequence: CASSQVHGSPLHF. The chain joins TRBV4-3 to TRBJ1-6; D remains ambiguous. The CDR3 totals 13 residues. The V end lost 1 base, the J end lost 9 bases, and 7 bases lay between the germline ends. Per the germline V gene, CDR1 is LGHNA and CDR2 is YSLEER.

This clonotype has only a few counts. V usage is TRBV7-9 and J usage is TRBJ1-4, with D unresolved. CDR3 length: 18 amino acids. Germline-derived CDR1 and CDR2 are SEHNR and FQNEAQ (reference sequence). V was shortened by 2 bases and J by 3 bases, with 19 bases between the two germline ends. The CDR3 DNA follows: TGTGCCAGCAGCTTACTTCCAGGTCTCTCCGGCGCTAATGAAAAACTGTTTTTT. Amino acid sequence: CASSLLPGLSGANEKLFF.

The rearrangement links TRBV13 to TRBJ2-7, with 11 bases fitting TRBD2. This CDR3 contains 14 residues. Germline-derived CDR1 and CDR2 are PRHDT and FYEKMQ (reference sequence). The trim removed 5 bases at V and 6 bases at J, leaving 6 bases unmatched. The CDR3 region is CASSGLGTSGEQYF. CDR3 coding DNA: TGTGCCAGCAGCGGCTTGGGGACTAGCGGCGAGCAGTACTTC.

The V call is TRBV27, the J call TRBJ2-7; TRBD1 matches 7 bases. CDR3 length: 15 residues. The germline V gene encodes CDR1 MNHEY and CDR2 SMNVEV (reference sequence). The junction had 7 bases not matched to a gene; V was cut back by 5 bases and J by 0 bases. CDR3 protein: CASSPGGPNSYEQYF. CDR3 in DNA: TGTGCCAGCAGTCCAGGGGGACCCAACTCCTACGAGCAGTACTTC.

This clonotype was counted many times. The chain links TRBV30 to TRBJ2-5; maybe TRBD1 (5 bases). CDR3 size: 13 residues. Germline CDR1 is GTSNPN and CDR2 is SVGIG (reference sequence). V shed 4 bases and J shed 6 bases, with 15 bases lying between them. CDR3 bases: TGTGCCTGGACCCCAATGGGGCTACAGACCCAGTACTTC. Translating it yields CAWTPMGLQTQYF.

This clonotype showed up many times. The chain couples TRBV2 to TRBJ1-5; D remains unclear. The CDR3 has 13 amino acids. The germline gives CDR1 SNHLY, CDR2 FYNNEI. V was clipped by 3 bases and J by 7 bases, with 10 bases between them. The CDR3 coding sequence is TGTGCCAGCAGTGAGGAGGTGGGGCAGCCCCAGCATTTT. This gives the protein CASSEEVGQPQHF. The whole variable domain, filled in from reference TRBV2 and TRBJ1-5, reads EPEVTQTPSHQVTQMGQEVILRCVPISNHLYFYWYRQILGQKVEFLVSFYNNEISEKSEIFDDQFSVERPDGSNFTLKIRSTKLEDSAMYFCASSEEVGQPQHFGDGTRLSIL.

This chain joins TRBV5-1 and TRBJ2-7, with 11 nucleotides matching TRBD1. The V gene end was trimmed by 0 bases and the J gene end by 5 bases; junction bases not matched to a gene: 1. This CDR3 has 14 amino acids. Germline V gene lookup returns CDR1 SGHRS and CDR2 YFSETQ. The CDR3 nucleotides read TGCGCCAGCAGCTTGGAGGGACAGGGGGACGAGCAGTACTTC. It specifies CASSLEGQGDEQYF. Drawing the rest from reference TRBV5-1 and TRBJ2-7, the complete variable domain is KAGVTQTPRYLIKTRGQQVTLSCSPISGHRSVSWYQQTPGQGLQFLFEYFSETQRNKGNFPGRFSGRQFSNSRSEMNVSTLELGDSALYLCASSLEGQGDEQYFGPGTRLTVT.

This clonotype was detected a few times. This chain joins TRBV18 and TRBJ1-1; 8 nucleotides line up with TRBD1. This CDR3 spans 16 amino acids. Trimming cost V 6 bases and J 0 bases; bases outside gene matches: 9. Germline values: CDR1 KGHSH, CDR2 LQKENI. DNA of the CDR3: TGTGCCAGCTCGCAACTTACGACAGGGGTGAACACTGAAGCTTTCTTT. It is translated as CASSQLTTGVNTEAFF.